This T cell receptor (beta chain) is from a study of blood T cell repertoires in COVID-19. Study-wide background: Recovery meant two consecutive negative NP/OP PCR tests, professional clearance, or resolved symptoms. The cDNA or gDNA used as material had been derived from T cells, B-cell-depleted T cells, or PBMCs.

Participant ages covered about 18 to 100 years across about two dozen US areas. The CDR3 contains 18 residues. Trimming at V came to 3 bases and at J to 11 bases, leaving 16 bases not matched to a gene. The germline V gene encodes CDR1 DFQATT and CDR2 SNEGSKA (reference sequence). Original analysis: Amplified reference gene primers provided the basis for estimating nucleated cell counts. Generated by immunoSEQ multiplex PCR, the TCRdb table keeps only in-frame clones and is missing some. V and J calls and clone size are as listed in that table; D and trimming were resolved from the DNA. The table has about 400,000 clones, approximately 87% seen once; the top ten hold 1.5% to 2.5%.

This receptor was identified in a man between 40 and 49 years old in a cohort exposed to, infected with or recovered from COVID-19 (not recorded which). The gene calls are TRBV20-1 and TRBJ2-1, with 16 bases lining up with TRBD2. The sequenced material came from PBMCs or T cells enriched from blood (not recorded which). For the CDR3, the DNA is TGCAGTGCTAGTGGGGTTCCGGGACTAGCGGGAGGGTTGGCTAAGCAGTTCTTC. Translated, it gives CSASGVPGLAGGLAKQFF.